This T cell receptor beta chain comes out of a study of blood T cell repertoires in COVID-19. As for the study in general: Samples taken during acute and convalescent COVID-19 were collected in the United States, Italy and Spain. Sample material is recorded as cDNA or gDNA derived from T cells, B-cell-depleted T cells, or PBMCs.

This clone was detected only once. Per the original data handling: Scientists estimated how many nucleated cells there were by amplifying reference gene primers. Sequencing used immunoSEQ multiplex PCR; TCRdb keeps in-frame clones, though not all of them. From that table come the V and J calls and clone size; the DNA was used to work out D and trimming. The profile covers around 66,000 clones, with around four fifths appearing a single time and over 7.5% taken by the ten largest. This CDR3 has 13 amino acids. The V and J ends lost 4 bases and 5 bases, in that order; junction bases with no gene match: 5. Germline assignment: CDR1 LNHDA and CDR2 SQIVND (reference sequence).

The source material was peripheral blood. The sequence was obtained from a human donor in a cohort sampled during active COVID-19. V is TRBV19 and J is TRBJ2-7; 7 bases line up with TRBD1. As DNA, the CDR3 is TGTGCCAGTAGTACCCACAGGGGAGACGAGCAGTACTTC. It yields the protein CASSTHRGDEQYF.